The following is a TCR beta chain sequence with its context. Its antigen remains unidentified. Per-base qualities were not stored, and no clone one base away is much larger. The patients picked for sequencing were ones in whom flow cytometry had shown an expansion of CD8+CD57+ cells. Severe acquired aplastic anemia was diagnosed in all patients according to International Study of Aplastic Anemia and Agranulocytosis and Camitta criteria. Patients had received no therapy at the time of blood sampling. The study deep-sequenced TCR repertoires of sorted CD4+ and CD8+ blood T cells from severe aplastic anemia patients and healthy subjects. In the USA, patient enrollment took place under clinicaltrials.gov protocols 00001620, 01623167, 00001397, 00071045, 00081523 and 00961064. Ficoll-Paque density gradient centrifugation was used to isolate peripheral blood mononuclear cells. Before DNA extraction, CD4+ and CD8+ T cells were sorted with FACS or magnetic beads.

This sample is part of a study of CD8+CD57+ T cells in acquired aplastic anemia (dated by TCRdb to 2017 to 2018). At the level of the whole study: DNA extracted from sorted CD4+ and CD8+ cells had a mean of about 3.2 ug, with a range of roughly 0.19 to 27.4 ug. CD8+CD57+ expansion was defined as frequency above the mean frequency observed in healthy subjects. General study outcomes and caveats: Patients and healthy controls showed no significant difference in CD8+ Simpson's diversity (P=0.060). Twenty-nine CD8+ CDR3 sequences were found to be shared between patients and controls, but these sequences appeared to be highly expressed in patients and within the immunodominant clones of the patients.

TCR beta VDJ combination and CDR3 sequence profiling used genomic DNA as the template. TCR repertoire sequencing was run on an Illumina HiSeq 2000. In the original analysis: Repertoire assessment relied on Simpson's diversity index, CDR3 size and DJ length profiles, and TRBV/TRBJ rearrangement plots. The immunodominant clone was defined as the most abundant DNA sequence in deep sequencing data. CDR3 amino acid sequences were checked for sharing across subjects and were also compared against the VDJdb database and published repertoires. The public sequencing data were trimmed at Q25 with fastp and processed into clonotypes with MiXCR by TCRdb, which kept only in-frame beta chains. One record per CDR3 amino acid sequence lists the most common genes and DNA. TCRdb's processing, not the authors' own work, is the source of the V and J calls. This sample gives 170,000 or so distinct CDR3 sequences in total; around 52% of them show up just once. The top ten clones comprise 25% to 40% of the sample.

This clonotype was obtained from a human donor with aplastic anemia. The specimen was sorted CD4+, CD8+, or CD8+CD57+ T cells (not recorded which) from PBMCs.

CDR3 protein: CSAETGVVWETQYF. The nucleotide sequence reads TGCAGTGCGGAGACAGGGGTGGTGTGGGAGACCCAGTACTTC. The chain employs TRBV20-1 and TRBJ2-5; 8 bases in the junction line up with TRBD1. V is cut back by 6 bases and J by 5 bases, with 11 bases in the junction unmatched. The CDR1 and CDR2 encoded by the germline V gene (reference sequence) are DFQATT and SNEGSKA. The cysteine opens and the phenylalanine closes a CDR3 of 14 amino acids. Only the CDR3 DNA is retained, 42 bases long and in frame from the first base.